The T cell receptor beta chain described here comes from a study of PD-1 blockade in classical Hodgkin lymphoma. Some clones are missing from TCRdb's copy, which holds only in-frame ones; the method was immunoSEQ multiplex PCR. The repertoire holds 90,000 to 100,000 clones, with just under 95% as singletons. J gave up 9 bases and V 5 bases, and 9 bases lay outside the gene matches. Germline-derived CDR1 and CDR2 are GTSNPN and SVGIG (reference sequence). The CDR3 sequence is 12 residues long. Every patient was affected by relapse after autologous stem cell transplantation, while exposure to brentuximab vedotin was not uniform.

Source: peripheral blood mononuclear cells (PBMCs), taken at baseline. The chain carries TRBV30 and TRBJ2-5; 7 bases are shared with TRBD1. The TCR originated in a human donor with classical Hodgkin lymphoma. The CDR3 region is CAWGTVLGSQYF. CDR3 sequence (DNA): TGTGCCTGGGGGACAGTCCTCGGCTCCCAGTACTTC.